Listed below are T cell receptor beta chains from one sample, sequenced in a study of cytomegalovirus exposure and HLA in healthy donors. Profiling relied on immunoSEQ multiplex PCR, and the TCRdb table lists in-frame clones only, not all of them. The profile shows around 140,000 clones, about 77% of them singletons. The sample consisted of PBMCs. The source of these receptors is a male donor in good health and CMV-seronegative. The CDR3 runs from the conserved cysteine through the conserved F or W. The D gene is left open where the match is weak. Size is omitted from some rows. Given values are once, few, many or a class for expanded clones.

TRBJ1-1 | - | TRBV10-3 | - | CAIKEGLNTEAFF | TGTGCCATCAAAGAGGGATTGAACACTGAAGCTTTCTTT
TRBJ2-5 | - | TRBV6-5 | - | CASSYSDGGAKGTQYF | TGTGCCAGCAGTTACTCGGATGGGGGCGCAAAGGGGACCCAGTACTTC
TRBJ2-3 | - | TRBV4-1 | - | CASSHIGRRRTDTQYF | TGCGCCAGCAGCCACATAGGCAGGCGCCGCACAGATACGCAGTATTTT
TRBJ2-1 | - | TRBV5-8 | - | CASSNTLFGPRTYNEQFF | TGTGCCAGCAGCAACACGCTTTTTGGGCCGAGAACCTACAATGAGCAGTTCTTC
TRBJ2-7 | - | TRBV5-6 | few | CASSFQGTYEQYF | TGTGCCAGCAGCTTTCAGGGAACCTACGAGCAGTACTTC
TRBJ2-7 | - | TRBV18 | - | CASSESLGAYEQYF | TGTGCCAGCTCAGAGTCTTTAGGGGCCTACGAGCAGTACTTC
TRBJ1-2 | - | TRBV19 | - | CASSIGRGYGYTF | TGTGCCAGTAGTATAGGTCGGGGCTATGGCTACACCTTC
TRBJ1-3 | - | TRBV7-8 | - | CASSSQGGNTIYF | TGTGCCAGCAGCTCACAGGGTGGAAACACCATATATTTT
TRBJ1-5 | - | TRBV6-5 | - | CASSYSQGTNQPQHF | TGTGCCAGCAGTTACTCTCAGGGAACCAATCAGCCCCAGCATTTT
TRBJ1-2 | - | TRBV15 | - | CATSREAGTINYGYTF | TGTGCCACCAGCAGAGAGGCAGGGACTATAAACTATGGCTACACCTTC
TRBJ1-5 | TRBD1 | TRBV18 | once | CASSPRTGMGQPQHF | TGTGCCAGCTCACCCCGGACAGGGATGGGTCAGCCCCAGCATTTT
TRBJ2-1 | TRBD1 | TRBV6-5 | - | CATSPGDRVNEQFF | TGTGCCACCTCCCCCGGGGACAGGGTGAATGAGCAGTTCTTC
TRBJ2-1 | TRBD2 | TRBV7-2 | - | CASSESPPAGGSYNEQFF | TGTGCCAGCAGCGAAAGCCCTCCAGCGGGGGGGTCCTACAATGAGCAGTTCTTC
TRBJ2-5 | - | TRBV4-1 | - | CASSQDRGGRGGGQETQYF | TGCGCCAGCAGCCAAGATAGAGGAGGGCGTGGTGGCGGGCAAGAGACCCAGTACTTC
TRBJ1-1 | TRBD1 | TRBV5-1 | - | CASSTQTGMNTEAFF | TGCGCCAGCAGCACCCAGACAGGGATGAACACTGAAGCTTTCTTT
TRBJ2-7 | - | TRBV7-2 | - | CASSSDRTYEQYF | TGTGCCAGCAGCTCTGACAGAACCTACGAGCAGTACTTC
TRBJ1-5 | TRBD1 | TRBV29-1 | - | CSAVQGDSNQPQHF | TGCAGCGCCGTACAGGGGGATAGCAATCAGCCCCAGCATTTT
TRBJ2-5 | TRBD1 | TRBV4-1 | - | CASSQPDRDQETQYF | TGCGCCAGCAGCCAACCTGACAGGGACCAAGAGACCCAGTACTTC
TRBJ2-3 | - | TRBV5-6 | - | CASSLGGSTDTQYF | TGTGCCAGCAGCTTGGGTGGCAGCACAGATACGCAGTATTTT
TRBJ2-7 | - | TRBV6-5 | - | CASTRGYEQYF | TGTGCCAGCACCCGGGGGTACGAGCAGTACTTC
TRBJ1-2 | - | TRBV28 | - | CASLPGGAGYGYTF | TGTGCCAGCCTCCCGGGGGGGGCCGGCTATGGCTACACCTTC
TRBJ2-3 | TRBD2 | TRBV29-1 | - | CSVVAGWDTDTQYF | TGCAGCGTTGTAGCGGGATGGGACACAGATACGCAGTATTTT
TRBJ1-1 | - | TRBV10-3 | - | CAISDGAANTEAFF | TGTGCCATCAGTGATGGGGCGGCGAACACTGAAGCTTTCTTT
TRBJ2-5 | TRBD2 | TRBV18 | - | CASSQLESTSGKKETQYF | TGTGCCAGCTCACAACTTGAGTCGACTAGCGGGAAGAAGGAGACCCAGTACTTC
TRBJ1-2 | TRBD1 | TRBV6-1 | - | CASRMGQHYGYTF | TGTGCCAGCCGAATGGGACAGCACTATGGCTACACCTTC
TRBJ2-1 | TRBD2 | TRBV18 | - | CASSPLAEFSYNEQFF | TGTGCCAGCTCACCCCTAGCGGAGTTTTCCTACAATGAGCAGTTCTTC
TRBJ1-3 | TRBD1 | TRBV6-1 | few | CASSLQGTNTIYF | TGTGCCAGCAGTTTACAGGGGACAAACACCATATATTTT
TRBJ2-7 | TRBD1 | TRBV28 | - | CASSPGTGRPKGYEQYF | TGTGCCAGCAGCCCCGGGACAGGGAGGCCTAAAGGGTACGAGCAGTACTTC
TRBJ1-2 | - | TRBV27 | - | CASSTQGPSLYGYTF | TGTGCCAGCAGTACACAGGGACCGAGCCTCTACGGCTACACCTTC
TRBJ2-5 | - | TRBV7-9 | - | CASSLGRAGSETQYF | TGTGCCAGCAGCTTAGGTCGGGCAGGGTCCGAGACCCAGTACTTC
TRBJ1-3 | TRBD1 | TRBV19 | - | CASKETGVSNSGNTIYF | TGTGCCAGTAAGGAGACAGGGGTTTCGAACTCTGGAAACACCATATATTTT
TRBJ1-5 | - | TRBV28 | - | CASRTGDQPQHF | TGTGCCAGCAGGACCGGGGATCAGCCCCAGCATTTT
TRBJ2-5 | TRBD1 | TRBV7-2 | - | CASSLPQGVRETQYF | TGTGCCAGCAGCTTACCACAGGGGGTAAGAGAGACCCAGTACTTC
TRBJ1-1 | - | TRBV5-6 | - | CASSSGWSVSGSFF | TGTGCCAGCAGCTCGGGTTGGTCGGTTTCTGGGTCTTTCTTT
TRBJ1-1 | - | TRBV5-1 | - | CASSPGQTNTEAFF | TGCGCCAGCAGCCCCGGACAGACGAACACTGAAGCTTTCTTT
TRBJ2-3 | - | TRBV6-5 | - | CASSYGQAVGDTQYF | TGTGCCAGCAGTTACGGTCAGGCTGTGGGAGATACGCAGTATTTT
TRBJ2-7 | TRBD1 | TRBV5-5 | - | CASSGTGSYEQYF | TGTGCCAGCAGTGGGACAGGGTCCTACGAGCAGTACTTC
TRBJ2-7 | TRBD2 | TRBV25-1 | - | CAGGHPGGASYEQYF | TGTGCCGGCGGGCACCCGGGGGGAGCCTCCTACGAGCAGTACTTC
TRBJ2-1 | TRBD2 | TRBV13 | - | CASRPDSAGDNEQFF | TGTGCCAGCAGGCCAGACTCGGCGGGGGACAATGAGCAGTTCTTC
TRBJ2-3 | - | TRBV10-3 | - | CAISEYQDTQYF | TGTGCCATCAGTGAGTATCAAGATACGCAGTATTTT
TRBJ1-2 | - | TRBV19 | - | CASISGFYGYTF | TGTGCCAGTATATCGGGTTTCTATGGCTACACCTTC
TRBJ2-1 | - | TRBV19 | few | CASSGGDYNEQFF | TGTGCCAGTAGCGGCGGGGATTACAATGAGCAGTTCTTC
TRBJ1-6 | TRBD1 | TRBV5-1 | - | CASSIVDRGRGRSPLHF | TGCGCCAGCAGCATAGTAGACAGGGGGCGCGGGAGATCACCCCTCCACTTT
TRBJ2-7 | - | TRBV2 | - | CASSEPWGLADAYEQYF | TGTGCCAGCAGTGAACCGTGGGGGCTAGCGGACGCCTACGAGCAGTACTTC
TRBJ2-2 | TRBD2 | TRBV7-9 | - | CASSLAVSSGGAGELFF | TGTGCCAGCAGCTTAGCGGTCTCAAGCGGGGGTGCCGGGGAGCTGTTTTTT
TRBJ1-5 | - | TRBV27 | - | CASSSVGSGNQPQHF | TGTGCCAGCAGTTCCGTAGGGAGTGGCAATCAGCCCCAGCATTTT
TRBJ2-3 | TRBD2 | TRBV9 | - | CASTRLAQSTDTQYF | TGTGCCAGCACCAGACTAGCACAAAGCACAGATACGCAGTATTTT
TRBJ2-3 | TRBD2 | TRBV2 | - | CASRWTSGRLSDTQYF | TGTGCCAGCAGATGGACTAGCGGGAGGTTATCTGATACGCAGTATTTT
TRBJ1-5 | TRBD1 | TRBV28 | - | CASSFQGQGTLQPQHF | TGTGCCAGCAGTTTTCAGGGACAGGGGACACTTCAGCCCCAGCATTTT
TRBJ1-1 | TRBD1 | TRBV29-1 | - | CSVSDRGGPEAFF | TGCAGCGTATCGGACAGGGGAGGGCCTGAAGCTTTCTTT
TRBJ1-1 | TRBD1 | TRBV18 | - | CASSPYRGETEAFF | TGTGCCAGCTCACCGTACAGGGGGGAGACTGAAGCTTTCTTT
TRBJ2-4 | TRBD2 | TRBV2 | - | CASSEEFGGRTKNIQYF | TGTGCCAGCAGTGAAGAGTTCGGCGGGAGGACCAAAAACATTCAGTACTTC
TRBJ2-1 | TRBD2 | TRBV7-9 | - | CASSSSGRDYNEQFF | TGTGCCAGCAGCTCTAGCGGGAGGGACTACAATGAGCAGTTCTTC
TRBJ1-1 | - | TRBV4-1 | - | CASSQEAPGQTEAFF | TGCGCCAGCAGCCAAGAAGCTCCAGGACAGACTGAAGCTTTCTTT